The 10 T cell receptor beta chains listed next were all sequenced from one sample in a study of T cell repertoires in cytomegalovirus infection. TCRdb itself ran the reads through MiXCR, one entry per CDR3 protein. The sample records about 450,000 distinct CDR3 sequences, approximately 33% being singletons. Sequenced: PBMCs. All receptors come from a human donor in good health (CMV status not recorded). Some clones in this sample may be carry-over from other donors' samples.

This clonotype was seen many times. The chain couples TRBV7-2 to TRBJ1-2, with D unresolved. Deletions cut 0 bases from V and 2 bases from J, with 7 bases between. The CDR3 is 14 residues long. The germline gives CDR1 SGHTA, CDR2 FQGNSA. The CDR3 region is CASSLATVNYGYTF. CDR3 sequence (DNA): TGTGCCAGCAGCTTAGCTACGGTGAACTATGGCTACACCTTC.

This clonotype turned up a few times. The chain uses TRBV28 and TRBJ1-2; no clear D. This CDR3 comprises 11 residues. With 1 base removed from V and 10 bases from J, the gap between germline ends came to 7 bases. CDR1 and CDR2 (germline): MDHEN, SYDVKM. The CDR3 DNA reads as TGTGCCAGCAGTTTATCCCACCTCTACACCTTC. It translates to CASSLSHLYTF.

About this clonotype itself: This clone may be a read error of a much larger clone one base away. This rearrangement joins TRBV7-9 to TRBJ2-5; D is unclear. This CDR3 has 16 amino acids. The V and J ends lost 1 base and 5 bases respectively, with 17 bases between them. In germline, CDR1 is SEHNR, CDR2 FQNEAQ (reference sequence). The CDR3 protein is CASSLGWSRFQETQYF. The DNA of the CDR3 is TGTGCCAGCAGCTTAGGGTGGAGCCGATTTCAGGAGACCCAGTACTTC.

This clonotype was detected a few times. The V and J genes are TRBV6-1 and TRBJ2-5; TRBD2 might be the D (5 bases). V was cut by 6 bases and J by 4 bases, with 12 bases left in between. Germline lookup yields CDR1 MNHNS and CDR2 SASEGT. The CDR3 consists of 13 residues. The CDR3, as DNA: TGTGCCAGCAGCAGACCGGGGAGAGAGACCCAGTACTTC. Its protein is CASSRPGRETQYF.

In this sample, this clonotype turned up a few times. The chain is built from TRBV19 and TRBJ1-1; no clear D. Germline V gene sequence: CDR1 LNHDA, CDR2 SQIVND (reference sequence). V was clipped by 0 bases and J by 1 base, with 9 bases between them. This CDR3 has 15 amino acids. CDR3 nucleotides: TGTGCCAGTAGTATAGATTATCCTCCGAACACTGAAGCTTTCTTT. Its translation is CASSIDYPPNTEAFF. Full variable domain (outside the CDR3, taken from reference TRBV19 and TRBJ1-1): DGGITQSPKYLFRKEGQNVTLSCEQNLNHDAMYWYRQDPGQGLRLIYYSQIVNDFQKGDIAEGYSVSREKKESFPLTVTSAQKNPTAFYLCASSIDYPPNTEAFFGQGTRLTVV.

The V and J genes are TRBV5-5 and TRBJ2-1; 11 bases fit TRBD1. Trimming removed 5 bases from V and 3 bases from J; junction bases left unmatched: 10. This CDR3 has 17 amino acids. Germline CDR1 SGHKS, CDR2 YYEKEE (reference sequence). Here the CDR3 reads CASSHKSGTGGYNEQFF. As DNA, the CDR3 is TGTGCCAGCAGTCATAAATCCGGGACAGGGGGCTACAATGAGCAGTTCTTC.

The rearrangement links TRBV6-1 to TRBJ1-1; a weak D match, TRBD1 (6 bases). The CDR3 extends over 14 amino acids. The germline gives CDR1 MNHNS, CDR2 SASEGT. V was trimmed by 6 bases and J by 10 bases, leaving 21 bases between them. The CDR3 protein is CASSQLQGYLLAFF. The CDR3 DNA sequence: TGTGCCAGCAGCCAACTACAGGGTTATCTTTTAGCTTTCTTT.

The chain recombines TRBV6-2 or TRBV6-3 with TRBJ2-1; tentative D call: TRBD1 (6 bases). V lost 6 bases and J 3 bases, leaving 9 bases between the germline ends. Germline CDR1 is MNHEY and CDR2 is SVGEGT. This CDR3 spans 13 amino acids. This CDR3 reads CASRMDSYNEQFF. Here the CDR3 DNA reads TGTGCCAGCAGGATGGACAGCTACAATGAGCAGTTCTTC.

This clonotype appeared many times. The chain couples TRBV6-1 to TRBJ1-1, with TRBD1 matching 10 bases. CDR1 and CDR2 (germline): MNHNS, SASEGT. The CDR3 sequence is 14 residues long. V lost 6 bases and J lost 11; bases outside the gene matches: 12. The CDR3 DNA is TGTGCCAGCAGCTCGACAGGGGGCCTGTTCGTCGCTTTCTTT. It encodes CASSSTGGLFVAFF.

This clonotype has a handful of counts. The chain combines TRBV5-4 with TRBJ2-5; 11 nucleotides match TRBD1. The junction had 10 bases not matched to a gene; V was cut back by 3 bases and J by 3 bases. This CDR3 contains 17 residues. The germline CDR1 and CDR2 sequences are SGHNT and YYREEE (reference sequence). This CDR3 reads CASSSSGTGGGEETQYF. CDR3 DNA sequence: TGTGCCAGCAGCTCTAGCGGGACAGGGGGAGGAGAAGAGACCCAGTACTTC.